These 21 T cell receptor beta chains came from one sample sequenced in a study of regulatory T cells in long-lasting Graves disease. For TCR beta, libraries came from iRepertoire HTBI primers and Arm-PCR of CDR3 regions. TCRdb independently ran MiXCR on the multiplex PCR reads; one entry per CDR3 protein. The profile covers some 230,000 distinct CDR3 sequences, with around 17% appearing a single time and roughly a fifth taken by the ten largest. Sample time point: newly diagnosed GD, antithyroid drugs for less than 3 months. Following extraction of RNA from PBMCs, that RNA was used to make the TCR library. Specimen: peripheral blood mononuclear cells (PBMCs), collected at new diagnosis, from a patient treated with antithyroid drugs. The receptors shown here come from a female donor with Graves disease.

This clonotype came up many times. V and J are TRBV6-1 and TRBJ2-5; unclear D gene. This CDR3 is built from 12 residues. CDR1 MNHNS and CDR2 SASEGT come from the germline V gene. V shed 8 bases and J shed 2 bases, with 9 bases lying between them. CDR3 amino acids: CASRAVQETQYF. The CDR3 DNA reads as TGTGCCAGCCGGGCCGTACAAGAGACCCAGTACTTC.

The chain joins TRBV9 to TRBJ2-5, with TRBD2 matching 11 bases. The germline CDR1 and CDR2 sequences are SGDLS and YYNGEE. The CDR3 spans 14 residues. Trimming took 0 bases from V and 7 from J; bases not matched to a gene: 2. The CDR3 sequence: CASSVEGTSGTQYF. The CDR3 coding sequence is TGTGCCAGCAGCGTAGAGGGGACTAGCGGGACCCAGTACTTC.

This clonotype was found many times. The V and J genes are TRBV5-5 and TRBJ2-7, with 7 bases that match TRBD1. In germline, CDR1 is SGHKS, CDR2 YYEKEE (reference sequence). The CDR3 sequence is 13 residues long. J gave up 4 bases and V 6 bases, and 7 bases lay outside the gene matches. Here the CDR3 reads CASTSGQTYEQYF. CDR3 DNA: TGTGCCAGCACCTCGGGACAGACTTACGAGCAGTACTTC.

This clonotype was recorded at least ten times. The chain has TRBV6-2 or TRBV6-3 and TRBJ2-3; D not resolved. The germline V gene has CDR1 MNHEY and CDR2 SVGEGT. V was clipped by 6 bases and J by 0 bases, with 13 bases between them. The CDR3 spans 15 residues. The CDR3: CASRLYLTSTDTQYF. The DNA for the CDR3 is TGTGCCAGCAGGCTCTACCTCACTAGCACAGATACGCAGTATTTT.

This clonotype was seen many times. The CDR3 is CASSFRSPGANVLTF. The CDR3 DNA follows: TGTGCCAGCAGTTTCCGTAGCCCTGGGGCCAACGTCCTGACTTTC. The rearrangement links TRBV11-3 to TRBJ2-6; D call uncertain. With 6 bases removed from V and 2 bases from J, the gap between germline ends came to 11 bases. The germline V gene has CDR1 SGHNT and CDR2 YENEEA. This CDR3 is built from 15 residues.

This clonotype was detected ten times or more. One base away lies a much larger clone, so this may be a sequencing read error. The chain is built from TRBV12-3 or TRBV12-4 and TRBJ2-2; D may be TRBD2 (6 bases). There are 14 residues in the CDR3. DNA for the CDR3: TGTGCCAGCAGCCGCGGGGCGAACACCGGGAAGCTGTTTTTT. Translated: CASSRGANTGKLFF.

This clonotype was observed many times. V and J are TRBV9 and TRBJ2-7; possibly TRBD1 or TRBD2 for D (5 bases each). V lost 5 bases, J lost 3 bases, and 18 bases lay in between. This CDR3 is 15 amino acids long. Germline V gene lookup returns CDR1 SGDLS and CDR2 YYNGEE. The CDR3 loop reads CASSEGVGAYYEQYF. CDR3 nucleotides: TGTGCCAGCAGTGAAGGGGTGGGAGCTTACTACGAGCAGTACTTC.

Notes on this clonotype: A much larger clone lies a single base off, so this may be a read error. The chain joins TRBV11-3 to TRBJ2-7; possibly TRBD2 for D (6 bases). The germline gives CDR1 SGHNT, CDR2 YENEEA. This CDR3 comprises 14 residues. CDR3 residues: CAGSLDRGLGEQYF. In DNA form, the CDR3 reads TGTGCCGGCAGCTTAGATCGGGGACTTGGGGAGCAGTACTTC.

This sequence joins TRBV4-3 and TRBJ2-1; possible D gene TRBD2, 6 bases. The CDR3 loop spans 17 amino acids. The ends were cut back, 4 bases at V and 0 bases at J, with 16 bases in the middle. Germline-derived CDR1 and CDR2 are LGHNA and YSLEER. The chain's CDR3 is CASSRTGARNSYNEQFF. CDR3 nucleotide sequence: TGCGCCAGCAGCCGTACGGGAGCCCGTAACTCCTACAATGAGCAGTTCTTC.

About this clonotype itself: Since a much larger clone is just one base distant, this may be a read error. The rearrangement links TRBV9 to TRBJ1-3; D remains ambiguous. This CDR3 contains 15 residues. Germline CDR1 is SGDLS and CDR2 is YYNGEE. The CDR3 region is CGSSIGEGFGNTIYF. As DNA, the CDR3 is TGTGGCAGCAGCATCGGAGAGGGCTTCGGAAACACCATATATTTT.

This clonotype was detected many times. The gene calls are TRBV6-2 or TRBV6-3 and TRBJ2-3, with a tentative D call TRBD2 (5 bases). Germline loops: CDR1 MNHEY, CDR2 SVGEGT. V was trimmed by 0 bases and J by 4 bases, leaving 11 bases between them. This CDR3 comprises 15 residues. The CDR3 loop reads CASSYSRTRPDTQYF. Here the CDR3 DNA reads TGTGCCAGCAGTTACTCGCGAACTAGGCCAGATACGCAGTATTTT.

The gene calls are TRBV11-1 and TRBJ1-1; 9 bases match TRBD1. CDR3 length: 12 amino acids. The V gene's germline CDR1 is SGHAT and CDR2 FQDESV (reference sequence). Trimming removed 5 bases from V and 11 bases from J; junction bases left unmatched: 6. CDR3 sequence reads: CASSRGQGDAFF. In nucleotides, the CDR3 is TGTGCCAGCAGCCGGGGACAGGGTGATGCTTTCTTT.

In this sample, this clonotype turned up many times. V gene TRBV27 combines with J gene TRBJ2-1, with D possibly matching TRBD2 (6 bases). The germline CDR1 and CDR2 sequences are MNHEY and SMNVEV (reference sequence). The ends were cut back, 3 bases at V and 9 bases at J, with 15 bases in the middle. The CDR3 spans 14 residues. The CDR3 here is CASSFRELGREQFF. In nucleotides, the CDR3 is TGTGCCAGCAGTTTTCGGGAGTTGGGGCGTGAGCAGTTCTTC.

At least ten counts were recorded for this clonotype. The V call is TRBV6-1, the J call TRBJ2-7; 7 bases agree with TRBD1. With 7 bases clipped from V and 0 bases from J, the junction kept 6 bases outside the gene matches. This CDR3 contains 14 residues. Germline values: CDR1 MNHNS, CDR2 SASEGT. The CDR3 bases are TGTGCCAGCACGCAGACAGGGAGCTCCTACGAGCAGTACTTC. As protein: CASTQTGSSYEQYF.

The sample holds many counts of this clonotype. The chain combines TRBV18 with TRBJ1-2; 7 bases match TRBD1. CDR1 KGHSH and CDR2 LQKENI come from the germline V gene. The CDR3 is 15 amino acids. With V trimmed by 3 bases and J by 6 bases, 10 bases remained unmatched. CDR3 bases: TGTGCCAGCTCACCTCTTCAGGGGGTGGCCGATGGCTACACCTTC. Amino acid sequence: CASSPLQGVADGYTF. Variable domain in full (rest from reference TRBV18 and TRBJ1-2): NAGVMQNPRHLVRRRGQEARLRCSPMKGHSHVYWYRQLPEEGLKFMVYLQKENIIDESGMPKERFSAEFPKEGPSILRIQQVVRGDSAAYFCASSPLQGVADGYTFGSGTRLTVV.

This clonotype was counted many times. The V and J genes are TRBV6-1 and TRBJ2-5; 10 nucleotides agree with TRBD2. The CDR3 has 15 amino acids. The germline V gene has CDR1 MNHNS and CDR2 SASEGT. V gave up 4 bases and J gave up 5 bases; unmatched junction bases: 7. This CDR3 reads CASSAVEAGGETQYF. The CDR3, as DNA: TGTGCCAGCAGTGCAGTAGAAGCGGGGGGGGAGACCCAGTACTTC.

A few counts support this clonotype. With a much larger clone just one base away, this may be a read error. The V gene is TRBV27, the J gene TRBJ1-1; the match to TRBD1 covers 10 bases. The J segment lost 6 bases and the V segment lost 5 bases, leaving 6 bases of the junction unmatched. This CDR3 is built from 14 residues. Germline assignment: CDR1 MNHEY and CDR2 SMNVEV (reference sequence). CDR3 sequence: CASSQGQGSPEAFF. The CDR3 DNA reads as TGTGCCAGCAGTCAGGGACAGGGGTCCCCTGAAGCTTTCTTT.

This clonotype was seen repeatedly, ten times or more. The chain uses TRBV24-1 and TRBJ2-1, with TRBD1 matching 11 bases. CDR3 length: 13 residues. Germline-derived CDR1 and CDR2 are KGHDR and SFDVKD. The CDR3 DNA reads as TGTGCTAGCGGACAGGGGGCTATCAATGAGCAGTTCTTC. Translated, it gives CASGQGAINEQFF.

V and J are TRBV6-5 and TRBJ2-1; 8 bases are shared with TRBD2. Germline trimming cut 3 bases from V and 0 bases from J; bases unmatched to any gene: 7. Germline CDR1 is MNHEY and CDR2 is SVGAGI. The CDR3 covers 17 residues. The CDR3 DNA sequence: TGTGCCAGCAGTTATGGGCTAGCGGGTAGCTCCTACAATGAGCAGTTCTTC. Its translation: CASSYGLAGSSYNEQFF.

This clonotype was seen ten or more times. The rearrangement links TRBV6-5 to TRBJ1-2; D may be TRBD1 (5 bases). CDR3 length: 11 residues. With 4 bases removed from V and 7 bases from J, the gap between germline ends came to 7 bases. Germline V gene data show CDR1 as MNHEY and CDR2 as SVGAGI. The CDR3 protein is CASSWGSGYTF. CDR3 sequence (DNA): TGTGCCAGCAGTTGGGGGAGTGGCTACACCTTC.

This clonotype was seen ten or more times. The rearrangement uses TRBV29-1 and TRBJ2-1; D is possibly TRBD1 or TRBD2 (5 bases each). V was trimmed by 1 base and J by 10 bases, leaving 11 bases between them. Per germline, CDR1 SQVTM and CDR2 ANQGSEA. The CDR3 covers 12 residues. The CDR3 nucleotides are TGCAGCGTTGAAGGGGACGGTGGCGAGCAGTTCTTC. It encodes CSVEGDGGEQFF.